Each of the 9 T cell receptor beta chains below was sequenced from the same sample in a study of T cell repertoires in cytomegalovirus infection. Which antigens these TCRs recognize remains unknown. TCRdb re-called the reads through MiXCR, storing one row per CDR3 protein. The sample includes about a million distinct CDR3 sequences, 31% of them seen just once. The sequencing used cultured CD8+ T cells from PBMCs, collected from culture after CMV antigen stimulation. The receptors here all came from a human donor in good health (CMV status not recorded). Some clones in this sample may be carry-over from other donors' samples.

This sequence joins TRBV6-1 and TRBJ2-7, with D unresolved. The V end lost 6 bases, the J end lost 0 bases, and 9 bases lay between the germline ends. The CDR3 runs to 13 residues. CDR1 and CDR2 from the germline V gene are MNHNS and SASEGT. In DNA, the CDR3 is TGTGCCAGCAGCCACTCTCACTCCTACGAGCAGTACGTC. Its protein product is CASSHSHSYEQYV.

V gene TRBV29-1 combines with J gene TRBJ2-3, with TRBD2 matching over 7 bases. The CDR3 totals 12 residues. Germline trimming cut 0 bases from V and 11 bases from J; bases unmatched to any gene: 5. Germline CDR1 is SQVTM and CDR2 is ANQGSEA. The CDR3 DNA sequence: TGCAGCGTTGAAGAAGCGGGGAATGGGCAGTATTTT. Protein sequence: CSVEEAGNGQYF.

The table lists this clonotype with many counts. Here the CDR3 DNA reads TGTGCCAGCAGTTACCGGACAGGGACCTACGAGCAGTACGTC. Translation gives CASSYRTGTYEQYV. The chain couples TRBV6-5 to TRBJ2-7, with TRBD1 identical over 8 bases. V gave up 2 bases and J gave up 2 bases; unmatched junction bases: 2. Germline V gene sequence: CDR1 MNHEY, CDR2 SVGAGI. The CDR3 is made up of 14 amino acids.

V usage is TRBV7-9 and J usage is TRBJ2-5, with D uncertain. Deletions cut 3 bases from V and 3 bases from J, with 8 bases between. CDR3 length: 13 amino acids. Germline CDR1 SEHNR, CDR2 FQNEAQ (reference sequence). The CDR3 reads CASSFNGKETQYF. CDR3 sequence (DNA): TGTGCCAGCAGCTTTAACGGTAAAGAGACCCAGTACTTC.

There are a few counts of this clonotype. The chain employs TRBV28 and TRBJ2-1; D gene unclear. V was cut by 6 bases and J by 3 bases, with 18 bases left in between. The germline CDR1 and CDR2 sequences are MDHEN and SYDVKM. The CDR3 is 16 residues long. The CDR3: CASRPLSGRHYNEQFF. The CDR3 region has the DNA TGTGCCAGCAGACCCCTGTCCGGCCGCCACTACAATGAGCAGTTCTTC.

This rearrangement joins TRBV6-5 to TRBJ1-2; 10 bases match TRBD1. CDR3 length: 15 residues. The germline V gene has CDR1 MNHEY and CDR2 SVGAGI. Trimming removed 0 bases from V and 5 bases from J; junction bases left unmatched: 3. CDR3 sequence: CASSYSGTGEYGYTF. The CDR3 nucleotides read TGTGCCAGCAGTTACTCAGGGACAGGGGAATATGGCTACACCTTC.

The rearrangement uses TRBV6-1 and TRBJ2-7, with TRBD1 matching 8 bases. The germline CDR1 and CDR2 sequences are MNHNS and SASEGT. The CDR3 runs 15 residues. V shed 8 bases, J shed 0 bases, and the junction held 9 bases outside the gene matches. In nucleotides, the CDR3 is TGTGCCAGCGAAATAGGACAGGGTGTCTCCTACGAGCAGTACTTC. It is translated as CASEIGQGVSYEQYF.

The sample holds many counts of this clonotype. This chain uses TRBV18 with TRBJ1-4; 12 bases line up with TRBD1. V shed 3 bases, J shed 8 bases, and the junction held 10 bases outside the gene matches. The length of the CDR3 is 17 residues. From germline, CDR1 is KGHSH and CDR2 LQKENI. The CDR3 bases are TGTGCCAGCTCACCCCGGGACAGGGGGCGCCGGAAAGAAAAACTGTTTTTT. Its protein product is CASSPRDRGRRKEKLFF.

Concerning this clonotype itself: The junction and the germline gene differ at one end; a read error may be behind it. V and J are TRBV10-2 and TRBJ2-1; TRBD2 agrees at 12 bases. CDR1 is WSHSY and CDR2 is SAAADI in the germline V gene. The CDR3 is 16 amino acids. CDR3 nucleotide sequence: TGCGCCAGCGGTGAGGCTAGCGGGGGGGGGTACAATGAGCAGTTCTTC. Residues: CASGEASGGGYNEQFF.